This TCR beta chain was observed in a study of blood T cell repertoires in COVID-19. Study summary: COVID-19 samples collected from the United States, Italy and Spain covered acute and convalescent phases. T cells, B-cell-depleted T cells, or PBMCs provided the cDNA or gDNA that served as material.

Only in-frame clones appear in the TCRdb table, and some are missing; sequencing was by immunoSEQ multiplex PCR. The table has around 140,000 clones, roughly 83% seen once; the top ten hold about a sixth. Losses at the gene ends were 6 bases for V and 1 base for J; bases not matched to a gene: 3. The CDR3 runs 14 residues. CDR1 MNHEY and CDR2 SVGEGT come from the germline V gene. The receptor was derived from a woman aged 80 or over with acute or convalescent COVID-19. The chain employs TRBV6-2 or TRBV6-3 and TRBJ1-2; TRBD1 matches 9 bases. Sequencing was carried out using peripheral blood. This CDR3 is CASSRGQGNYGYTF. In DNA, the CDR3 is TGTGCCAGCAGCCGGGGACAGGGTAACTATGGCTACACCTTC.